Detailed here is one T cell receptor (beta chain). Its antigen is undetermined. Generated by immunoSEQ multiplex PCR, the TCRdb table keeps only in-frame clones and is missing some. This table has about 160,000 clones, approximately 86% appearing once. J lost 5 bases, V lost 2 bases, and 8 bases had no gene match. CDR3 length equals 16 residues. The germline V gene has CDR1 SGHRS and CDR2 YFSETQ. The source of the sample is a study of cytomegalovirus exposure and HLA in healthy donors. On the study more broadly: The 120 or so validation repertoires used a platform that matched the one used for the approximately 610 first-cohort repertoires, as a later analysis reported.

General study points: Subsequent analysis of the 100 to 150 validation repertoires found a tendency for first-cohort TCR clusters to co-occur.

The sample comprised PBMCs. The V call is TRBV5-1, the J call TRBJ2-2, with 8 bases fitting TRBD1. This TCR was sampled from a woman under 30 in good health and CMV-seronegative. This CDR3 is CASSFTTRQGTGELFF. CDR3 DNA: TGCGCCAGCAGCTTCACAACCCGACAGGGGACCGGGGAGCTGTTTTTT.